This T cell receptor (beta chain) derives from a study of blood T cell repertoires in COVID-19. Measured with immunoSEQ multiplex PCR; TCRdb has only the in-frame clones, and not every one. The sample holds about 40,000 clones, approximately 91% seen once. Trimming removed 8 bases from V and 4 bases from J; junction bases left unmatched: 14. The CDR3 runs 15 residues. Germline CDR1 and CDR2: MRHNA and SNTAGT. The chain carries TRBV6-4 and TRBJ2-7; the match to TRBD1 covers 7 bases. The source material was peripheral blood. The clonotype comes from a woman aged 25-40 years in a cohort sampled during active COVID-19. CDR3 nucleotides: TGTGCCAGCTCAGCCCTGACAGGGTCACCGTACGAGCAGTACTTC. Translation gives CASSALTGSPYEQYF.